This T cell receptor beta chain was captured in a study of CD8 T cells in ankylosing spondylitis. Study-wide results and limits: A motif of fewer than ten highly homologous TCR beta variants was seen as apparently characteristic of ankylosing spondylitis blood.

Trimming left V 3 bases short and J 7 bases short, with 16 bases between. The CDR3 has 15 amino acids. Germline V gene lookup returns CDR1 KGHSH and CDR2 LQKENI. Via MiXCR, TCRdb re-called the 5' RACE reads, giving one row per CDR3 protein. The table records 350,000 to 550,000 distinct CDR3 sequences, 25% to 30% of them present only once. Notes on this clonotype: Its antigen remains unidentified.

This chain links TRBV18 with TRBJ1-5; maybe TRBD1 (6 bases). The sequencing sample was made of blood, either unsorted or a sorted T cell fraction (not recorded which). The origin of this receptor is a male donor with ankylosing spondylitis. This CDR3 is CASSPHAGEEQPQHF. The CDR3 nucleotides are TGTGCCAGCTCACCCCACGCAGGGGAGGAGCAGCCCCAGCATTTT.